This T cell receptor beta chain is from a study of vaccination and CD4 T cells after COVID-19. Time point meaning: late sampling 161 to 241 days after vaccination in a few convalescent patients. The treatment denotes: roughly ten-day PBMC culture with coronavirus spike peptide pools or control peptides (ViraFEST assay). On this clonotype itself: Its antigen remains unidentified.

The Oncomine TCR Beta short-read assay sequenced DNA from cultured CD4+ T cells. TCRdb itself ran the PCR reads through MiXCR, one entry per CDR3 protein. The sample has 15,000 or so distinct CDR3 sequences, about half seen once; the top ten hold 16%. CDR3 length: 15 residues. Per germline, CDR1 DFQATT and CDR2 SNEGSKA (reference sequence). With 5 bases clipped from V and 4 bases from J, the junction kept 14 bases outside the gene matches. Sequenced material: CD4+ T cells from blood, cultured in vitro, taken about 7 months after SARS-CoV-2 vaccination. V and J are TRBV20-1 and TRBJ2-7, with 7 positions matching TRBD2. The TCR was taken from a human donor who had recovered from COVID-19. The DNA of the CDR3 is TGCAGTGCTGGGTGGGGGGGACGAGCTAGTTACGAGCAGTACTTC. Encoded protein: CSAGWGGRASYEQYF.